This T cell receptor beta chain was observed in a study of technical replicates of blood from a handful of donors. Libraries were prepared by immunoSEQ multiplex PCR; TCRdb keeps only in-frame clonotypes and omits some of them. Here the sample spans 75,000 to 95,000 clones, 75% to 95% being singletons. From germline, CDR1 is SGHRS and CDR2 YFSETQ. The CDR3 spans 14 residues. V was clipped by 0 bases and J by 9 bases; unmatched bases: 5. The chain employs TRBV5-1 and TRBJ2-2; the match to TRBD1 covers 7 bases. Material: T cells isolated from PBMCs. The receptor comes from a human donor in good health. The CDR3 sequence: CASSLGTGVRELFF. CDR3 in DNA: TGCGCCAGCAGCTTGGGTACAGGGGTCCGGGAGCTGTTTTTT.